This T cell receptor (beta chain) is from a study of regulatory dendritic cells for organ transplantation. Turning to this clone: Its target is not known.

Overall study findings and caveats: Alloreactive memory CD8+ T cell pools varied considerably between individuals.

V gave up 2 bases and J gave up 4 bases, with 15 bases separating them. Germline CDR1 KGHSH, CDR2 LQKENI. The length of the CDR3 is 15 residues. Assay used: immunoSEQ multiplex PCR; TCRdb lists only in-frame clones, some missing. Found here are 30,000 to 40,000 clones, under 95% of them singletons; the top ten hold approximately 0.11%. Memory T cells were CD45RO+, naive were CD45RA+, sorted by FACS. This sequence joins TRBV18 and TRBJ2-7, with D unclear. The receptor's source is a human donor in good health. Source material: naive CD8+ T cells from blood. Sample subset: CD45RA+ naive T cells. CDR3 residues: CASSPGGARTYEQYF. The CDR3 DNA reads TGTGCCAGCTCACCAGGCGGAGCCAGAACTTACGAGCAGTACTTC.